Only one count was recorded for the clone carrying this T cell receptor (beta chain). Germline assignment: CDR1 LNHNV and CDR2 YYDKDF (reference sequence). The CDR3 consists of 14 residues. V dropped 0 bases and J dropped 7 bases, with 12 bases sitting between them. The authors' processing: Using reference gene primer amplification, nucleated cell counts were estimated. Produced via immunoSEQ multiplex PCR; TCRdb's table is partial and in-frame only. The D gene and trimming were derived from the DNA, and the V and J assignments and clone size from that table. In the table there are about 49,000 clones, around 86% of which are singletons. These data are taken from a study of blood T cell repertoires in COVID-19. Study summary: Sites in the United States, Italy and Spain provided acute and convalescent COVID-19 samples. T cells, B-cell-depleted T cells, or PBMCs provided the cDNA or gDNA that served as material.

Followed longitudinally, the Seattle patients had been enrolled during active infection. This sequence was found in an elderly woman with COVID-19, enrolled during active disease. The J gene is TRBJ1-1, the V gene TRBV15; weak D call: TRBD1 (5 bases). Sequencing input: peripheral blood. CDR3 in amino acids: CATSRDPTVSEAFF. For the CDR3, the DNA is TGTGCCACCAGCAGAGATCCGACAGTAAGTGAAGCTTTCTTT. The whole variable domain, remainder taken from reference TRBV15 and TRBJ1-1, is DAMVIQNPRYQVTQFGKPVTLSCSQTLNHNVMYWYQQKSSQAPKLLFHYYDKDFNNEADTPDNFQSRRPNTSFCFLDIRSPGLGDTAMYLCATSRDPTVSEAFFGQGTRLTVV.